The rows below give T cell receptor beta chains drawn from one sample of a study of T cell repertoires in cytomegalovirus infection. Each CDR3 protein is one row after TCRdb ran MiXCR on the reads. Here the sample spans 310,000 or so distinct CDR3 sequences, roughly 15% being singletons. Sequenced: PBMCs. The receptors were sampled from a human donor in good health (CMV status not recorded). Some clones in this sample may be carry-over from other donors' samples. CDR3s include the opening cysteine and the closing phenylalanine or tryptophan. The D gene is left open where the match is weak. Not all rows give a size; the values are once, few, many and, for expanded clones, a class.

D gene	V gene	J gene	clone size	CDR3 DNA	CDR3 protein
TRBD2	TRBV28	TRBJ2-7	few	TGTGCCAGCAGTTCCCCGGGGGGGAGAGCCCACGAGCAGTACTTC	CASSSPGGRAHEQYF
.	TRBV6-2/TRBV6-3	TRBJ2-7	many	TGTGCCAGCAGTTACCGTCCCTACGAGCAGTACTTC	CASSYRPYEQYF
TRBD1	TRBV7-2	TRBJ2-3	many	TGTGCCAGCAGCCTGCAGGGAGACAGGGGCACAGATACGCAGTATTTT	CASSLQGDRGTDTQYF
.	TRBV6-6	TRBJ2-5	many	TGTGCCAGCAGTTCGGGACCGAGGGCTGGGATGGCCCAGTACTTC	CASSSGPRAGMAQYF
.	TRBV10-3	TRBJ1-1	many	TGTGCCATCAGTCTGAAGGGAACTGAAGCTTTCTTT	CAISLKGTEAFF
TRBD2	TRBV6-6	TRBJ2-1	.	TGTGCCAGCAGTGACCCGACTAGCGGGTTAATCAGTGAGCAGTTCTTC	CASSDPTSGLISEQFF
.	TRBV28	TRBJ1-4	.	TGTGCCAGCAGTGAAAGGAATGAAAAACTGTTTTTT	CASSERNEKLFF
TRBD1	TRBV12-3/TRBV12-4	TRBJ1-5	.	TGTGCCAGCAGTCCTACCCTCCGGAGGGGGACAGGCCAGCCCCAGCATTTT	CASSPTLRRGTGQPQHF
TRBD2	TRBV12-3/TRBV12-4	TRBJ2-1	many	TGTGCCAGCACTCCGGTGCCTAGCGGGGGAAATGAGCAGTTCTTC	CASTPVPSGGNEQFF
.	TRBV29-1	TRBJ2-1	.	TGCAGCGTTGCATCTACAACACTGAATGAGCAGTTCTTC	CSVASTTLNEQFF
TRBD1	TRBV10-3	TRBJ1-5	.	TGTGCCATCAGCCGGGACAGGGATAATCAGCCCCAGCATTTT	CAISRDRDNQPQHF